This T cell receptor (beta chain) was profiled in a study of identical twins. Notes on the study in general: Cord blood beta clonotypes that were abundant carried fewer insertions, and memory repertoires showed no such trend. Conclusions leaned on cross-sectional statistical analysis and did not track the same donors over time.

One entry per CDR3 protein results from TCRdb running MiXCR on the 5' RACE reads. Altogether about 720,000 distinct CDR3 sequences are present, over 8.5% being singletons, with the ten largest covering 0.75% to 1%. The CDR3 is 16 residues long. Germline V gene lookup returns CDR1 MDHEN and CDR2 SYDVKM. V shed 2 bases and J shed 10 bases, with 23 bases lying between them. This clonotype was counted only a few times. Its antigen remains unknown. The same data also contributed to another study, on yellow fever vaccine responses in identical twins. From that paper: The T cell response to vaccination in identical twins was reportedly partly convergent and partly personalized.

The origin of this receptor is a woman between 18 and 29 years old in good health. The sample comprised PBMCs. The rearrangement joins TRBV28 to TRBJ1-1; D is unclear. The CDR3 sequence: CASSLTFGTFTLGAFF. In DNA form, the CDR3 reads TGTGCCAGCAGTTTAACTTTCGGAACTTTCACCTTGGGAGCTTTCTTT. Combining the CDR3 with reference TRBV28 and TRBJ1-1 gives the whole variable domain DVKVTQSSRYLVKRTGEKVFLECVQDMDHENMFWYRQDPGLGLRLIYFSYDVKMKEKGDIPEGYSVSREKKERFSLILESASTNQTSMYLCASSLTFGTFTLGAFFGQGTRLTVV.